The rows below give T cell receptor beta chains drawn from one sample of a study of blood T cell repertoires in COVID-19. Method: immunoSEQ multiplex PCR; TCRdb's copy keeps in-frame clones and lacks some. This table has 350,000 to 450,000 clones, 85% to 90% appearing once. Sequencing was carried out using PBMCs or T cells enriched from blood (not recorded which). Source of these receptors: a man under 40 who had recovered from COVID-19. Each CDR3 is given with its conserved first and last residue. A D gene is named only where the DNA matches it firmly. Where a row states a size, it is once, few, many or the class of an expanded clone; other rows omit it.

d_gene: TRBD1
j_gene: TRBJ1-2
v_gene: TRBV9
abundance: .
CDR3nt: TGTGCCAGCAGCGGGCAGGGGGCCTTTAGCTACACCTTC
CDR3aa: CASSGQGAFSYTF

d_gene: TRBD2
j_gene: TRBJ2-3
v_gene: TRBV30
abundance: .
CDR3nt: TGTGCCTGGAGGGGCCGCGGGGGGCGGCCAGATACGCAGTATTTT
CDR3aa: CAWRGRGGRPDTQYF

d_gene: TRBD2
j_gene: TRBJ2-7
v_gene: TRBV19
abundance: .
CDR3nt: TGTGCCAGTAGTATAGGTAGCGGGATTGGGGGCTACGAGCAGTACTTC
CDR3aa: CASSIGSGIGGYEQYF

d_gene: .
j_gene: TRBJ2-7
v_gene: TRBV19
abundance: .
CDR3nt: TGTGCCAGTAGTGGACTTTCCAACTCCTACGAGCAGTACTTC
CDR3aa: CASSGLSNSYEQYF

d_gene: .
j_gene: TRBJ1-5
v_gene: TRBV4-1
abundance: .
CDR3nt: TGCGCCAGCAGCTGGGGTGGGGCGGGGAAACATCAGCCCCAGCATTTT
CDR3aa: CASSWGGAGKHQPQHF

d_gene: .
j_gene: TRBJ1-6
v_gene: TRBV7-6
abundance: .
CDR3nt: TGTGCCAGCAGCTTAGAGGGGTCGGCCAATTCACCCCTCCACTTT
CDR3aa: CASSLEGSANSPLHF

d_gene: TRBD1
j_gene: TRBJ2-7
v_gene: TRBV5-1
abundance: .
CDR3nt: TGCGCCAGCAGCTTGACATGGGACAGAACCTACGAGCAGTACTTC
CDR3aa: CASSLTWDRTYEQYF

d_gene: TRBD1
j_gene: TRBJ1-2
v_gene: TRBV18
abundance: .
CDR3nt: TGTGCCAGCTCACCTCCGGGACAGGCATTGGATGGCTACACCTTC
CDR3aa: CASSPPGQALDGYTF

d_gene: .
j_gene: TRBJ1-4
v_gene: TRBV5-1
abundance: .
CDR3nt: TGCGCCAGCAGCTTACAGACTAATGAAAAACTGTTTTTT
CDR3aa: CASSLQTNEKLFF

d_gene: .
j_gene: TRBJ1-4
v_gene: TRBV28
abundance: .
CDR3nt: TGTGCCAGCAGCCCCGGGGGGGAATTGAGCGAAAAACTGTTTTTT
CDR3aa: CASSPGGELSEKLFF

d_gene: TRBD1
j_gene: TRBJ2-7
v_gene: TRBV12-3/TRBV12-4
abundance: .
CDR3nt: TGTGCCAGCAGAAAGGGACAGGGTTACGAGCAGTACTTC
CDR3aa: CASRKGQGYEQYF

d_gene: .
j_gene: TRBJ2-2
v_gene: TRBV24-1
abundance: .
CDR3nt: TGTGCCACCAGTAGGAGCGGGACCGGGGAGCTGTTTTTT
CDR3aa: CATSRSGTGELFF

d_gene: TRBD2
j_gene: TRBJ2-5
v_gene: TRBV29-1
abundance: .
CDR3nt: TGCAGCGTTGAAGATGAGGGACGGGAGGGATTGGTGACCCAGTACTTC
CDR3aa: CSVEDEGREGLVTQYF

d_gene: TRBD2
j_gene: TRBJ2-3
v_gene: TRBV6-5
abundance: .
CDR3nt: TGTGCCAGCACCGCCTCTAGCGGCATCGATACGCAGTATTTT
CDR3aa: CASTASSGIDTQYF

d_gene: .
j_gene: TRBJ1-1
v_gene: TRBV2
abundance: .
CDR3nt: TGTGCCAGCAGTGAGGAAACGGGCACTGAAGCTTTCTTT
CDR3aa: CASSEETGTEAFF

d_gene: .
j_gene: TRBJ2-5
v_gene: TRBV5-4
abundance: .
CDR3nt: TGTGCCAGCAGCGTGGGGCAGGGCGGACAAGAGACCCAGTACTTC
CDR3aa: CASSVGQGGQETQYF

d_gene: TRBD2
j_gene: TRBJ2-5
v_gene: TRBV14
abundance: .
CDR3nt: TGTGCCAGCAGCCCTAGCGGGAGCTGGGAGACCCAGTACTTC
CDR3aa: CASSPSGSWETQYF

d_gene: TRBD1
j_gene: TRBJ1-2
v_gene: TRBV19
abundance: .
CDR3nt: TGTGCCAGTAGGCCGGACAGGTCGACCTATGGCTACACCTTC
CDR3aa: CASRPDRSTYGYTF

d_gene: .
j_gene: TRBJ2-3
v_gene: TRBV6-5
abundance: few
CDR3nt: TGTGCCAGCAGTTACTCGAGCTCACAGGACACAGATACGCAGTATTTT
CDR3aa: CASSYSSSQDTDTQYF

d_gene: .
j_gene: TRBJ1-2
v_gene: TRBV28
abundance: .
CDR3nt: TGTGCCAGCAGTTTTAGGGGCTATGGCTACACCTTC
CDR3aa: CASSFRGYGYTF

d_gene: TRBD2
j_gene: TRBJ2-1
v_gene: TRBV5-1
abundance: .
CDR3nt: TGCGCCAGCAGCTTGGGGTCTAGCGGGAGGCATCATGAGCAGTTCTTC
CDR3aa: CASSLGSSGRHHEQFF

d_gene: TRBD2
j_gene: TRBJ2-5
v_gene: TRBV4-2
abundance: .
CDR3nt: TGTGCCAGCAGCCAAGATTTTTTGGGACTAGCTAAAGAGACCCAGTACTTC
CDR3aa: CASSQDFLGLAKETQYF

d_gene: .
j_gene: TRBJ1-5
v_gene: TRBV19
abundance: .
CDR3nt: TGTGCCAGTAGTGCACAGCAACCTCAGCCCCAGCATTTT
CDR3aa: CASSAQQPQPQHF

d_gene: .
j_gene: TRBJ1-1
v_gene: TRBV6-5
abundance: .
CDR3nt: TGTGCCAGCAGCCAGGTGTGGATGAACACTGAAGCTTTCTTT
CDR3aa: CASSQVWMNTEAFF

d_gene: TRBD1
j_gene: TRBJ1-2
v_gene: TRBV28
abundance: .
CDR3nt: TGTGCCAGCATGGAGGCCAGGGGGCATGGTGGCTACACCTTC
CDR3aa: CASMEARGHGGYTF

d_gene: .
j_gene: TRBJ2-1
v_gene: TRBV6-5
abundance: .
CDR3nt: TGTGCCAGCACAATGCGAGTCTACAATGAGCAGTTCTTC
CDR3aa: CASTMRVYNEQFF

d_gene: TRBD2
j_gene: TRBJ2-3
v_gene: TRBV18
abundance: once
CDR3nt: TGTGCCAGCTCACCAGGCGGGAGTAGCACAGATACGCAGTATTTT
CDR3aa: CASSPGGSSTDTQYF

d_gene: TRBD1
j_gene: TRBJ2-2
v_gene: TRBV10-3
abundance: .
CDR3nt: TGTGCCATCAGTGCCTTAGACAGGGATGACGGGGAGCTGTTTTTT
CDR3aa: CAISALDRDDGELFF

d_gene: .
j_gene: TRBJ2-1
v_gene: TRBV6-1
abundance: once
CDR3nt: TGTGCCAGCAGTGAAATGGCGGGATTTGAGCAGTTCTTC
CDR3aa: CASSEMAGFEQFF

d_gene: .
j_gene: TRBJ1-1
v_gene: TRBV18
abundance: .
CDR3nt: TGTGCCAGCGCGACATCGGGGGGACGCACTGAAGCTTTCTTT
CDR3aa: CASATSGGRTEAFF

d_gene: .
j_gene: TRBJ1-1
v_gene: TRBV27
abundance: .
CDR3nt: TGTGCCAGCAGTTTATACCTGACAGCCATGAACACTGAAGCTTTCTTT
CDR3aa: CASSLYLTAMNTEAFF

d_gene: .
j_gene: TRBJ2-3
v_gene: TRBV7-9
abundance: .
CDR3nt: TGTGCCAGCAGCTTTTCACGGGTTCTAGATACGCAGTATTTT
CDR3aa: CASSFSRVLDTQYF

d_gene: TRBD1
j_gene: TRBJ1-2
v_gene: TRBV28
abundance: few
CDR3nt: TGTGCCAGCAGTCCCGGGACAGACTATGGCTACACCTTC
CDR3aa: CASSPGTDYGYTF

d_gene: .
j_gene: TRBJ1-1
v_gene: TRBV7-6
abundance: .
CDR3nt: TGTGCCAGCAGCTTCTCAGGGGCGCGCATGAACACTGAAGCTTTCTTT
CDR3aa: CASSFSGARMNTEAFF

d_gene: TRBD1
j_gene: TRBJ2-5
v_gene: TRBV10-3
abundance: .
CDR3nt: TGTGCCACACAGGGGAATCAAGAGACCCAGTACTTC
CDR3aa: CATQGNQETQYF

d_gene: .
j_gene: TRBJ1-1
v_gene: TRBV12-5
abundance: .
CDR3nt: TGTGCTAGTGGTTTGGTATACAGGATACTTACTGAAGCTTTCTTT
CDR3aa: CASGLVYRILTEAFF

d_gene: TRBD1
j_gene: TRBJ2-1
v_gene: TRBV27
abundance: once
CDR3nt: TGTGCCAGCAGTTTATCGGGACAGGGCACCTACAATGAGCAGTTCTTC
CDR3aa: CASSLSGQGTYNEQFF

d_gene: .
j_gene: TRBJ2-5
v_gene: TRBV5-6
abundance: .
CDR3nt: TGTGCCAGCAGCTTGGGGCTCATCACAGGGGAGACCCAGTACTTC
CDR3aa: CASSLGLITGETQYF

d_gene: TRBD1
j_gene: TRBJ2-1
v_gene: TRBV7-9
abundance: once
CDR3nt: TGTGCCAGCAGCTTAACCCTGACAGGGTACAATGAGCAGTTCTTC
CDR3aa: CASSLTLTGYNEQFF

d_gene: .
j_gene: TRBJ2-1
v_gene: TRBV7-3
abundance: .
CDR3nt: TGTGCCAGCAGCTTACTCCCGGGGGCTAGCGGATACAATGAGCAGTTCTTC
CDR3aa: CASSLLPGASGYNEQFF

d_gene: .
j_gene: TRBJ2-1
v_gene: TRBV27
abundance: .
CDR3nt: TGTGCCAGCAGTCCGACGTACAGCTCCTACAATGAGCAGTTCTTC
CDR3aa: CASSPTYSSYNEQFF

d_gene: .
j_gene: TRBJ1-5
v_gene: TRBV10-2
abundance: .
CDR3nt: TGCGCCAGCAGTGATACGGGGGGCGGGGGACACAATCAGCCCCAGCATTTT
CDR3aa: CASSDTGGGGHNQPQHF

d_gene: TRBD2
j_gene: TRBJ2-3
v_gene: TRBV28
abundance: .
CDR3nt: TGTGCCAGCAGTGGGGCTAGCGGGGAGGGAGATACGCAGTATTTT
CDR3aa: CASSGASGEGDTQYF

d_gene: .
j_gene: TRBJ2-5
v_gene: TRBV3-1/TRBV3-2
abundance: .
CDR3nt: TGTGCCAGCAGCCTCGCGGGGACAGTGCCGCAAGAGACCCAGTACTTC
CDR3aa: CASSLAGTVPQETQYF

d_gene: .
j_gene: TRBJ1-5
v_gene: TRBV30
abundance: .
CDR3nt: TGTGCCTGGAGTTATACAGACAATCAGCCCCAGCATTTT
CDR3aa: CAWSYTDNQPQHF

d_gene: .
j_gene: TRBJ1-6
v_gene: TRBV6-5
abundance: .
CDR3nt: TGTGCCAGCAGTTACTCGCTTGGACAGATTAATTCACCCCTCCACTTT
CDR3aa: CASSYSLGQINSPLHF

d_gene: .
j_gene: TRBJ2-2
v_gene: TRBV4-2
abundance: .
CDR3nt: TGTGCCAGCAGCCAAGCCCCGGTCAGTGCGGGATTGAGCTTAAACGGGGAGCTGTTTTTT
CDR3aa: CASSQAPVSAGLSLNGELFF

d_gene: TRBD2
j_gene: TRBJ2-1
v_gene: TRBV27
abundance: .
CDR3nt: TGTGCCAGCAGTTTATTTTCGGGAGGGGGATACAATGAGCAGTTCTTC
CDR3aa: CASSLFSGGGYNEQFF

d_gene: TRBD2
j_gene: TRBJ2-5
v_gene: TRBV7-9
abundance: .
CDR3nt: TGTGCCAGCAGCCCCGGACTAGCGCTCCAAGAGACCCAGTACTTC
CDR3aa: CASSPGLALQETQYF

d_gene: .
j_gene: TRBJ1-5
v_gene: TRBV19
abundance: .
CDR3nt: TGTGCCAGTACCTTAGCCGGGACACACAATCAGCCCCAGCATTTT
CDR3aa: CASTLAGTHNQPQHF

d_gene: .
j_gene: TRBJ2-1
v_gene: TRBV6-5
abundance: .
CDR3nt: TGTGCCAGCAGCCGGGGGAGGACTTACTCCAATGAGCAGTTCTTC
CDR3aa: CASSRGRTYSNEQFF